The subject of this entry is one T cell receptor beta chain. The data belong to a study of blood T cell repertoires in COVID-19. About the study: From T cells, B-cell-depleted T cells, or PBMCs came the material, which was cDNA or gDNA.

The CDR3 is 15 residues long. Germline loops: CDR1 SGHRS, CDR2 YFSETQ. Trimming removed 3 bases from V and 7 bases from J; junction bases left unmatched: 10. In the original processing: Using reference gene primer amplification, nucleated cell counts were estimated. Repertoires were generated with immunoSEQ multiplex PCR, while TCRdb's copy carries only in-frame clones and drops some. D and trimming were read from the DNA, whereas the V and J calls and clone size are those reported in that table. This sample has about 250,000 clones, with around 90% found just once. Sequencing was done on a sample of peripheral blood. The receptor's source is a middle-aged woman who had recovered from COVID-19. J is TRBJ2-7 and V is TRBV5-1, with TRBD2 matching 10 bases. The CDR3 sequence: CASSSSGSPSGEQYF. The DNA for the CDR3 is TGCGCCAGCAGCTCTAGCGGGAGCCCCTCGGGGGAGCAGTACTTC.